The rows below give T cell receptor beta chains drawn from one sample of a study of cytomegalovirus exposure and HLA in healthy donors. Produced via immunoSEQ multiplex PCR; TCRdb's table is partial and in-frame only. The top ten clones hold roughly 10% of a sample with about 190,000 clones, about 80% of them seen once. Sequencing used PBMCs. These receptors were collected from a woman aged 45 to 65 in good health and CMV-seropositive. CDR3s include the opening cysteine and the closing phenylalanine or tryptophan. A D gene is named only where the DNA matches it firmly. Not every row has a clone size; where given, it reads once, few, many or a size class.

j_call | d_call | v_call | clone_size | cdr3_aa | cdr3_nt
TRBJ2-3 | - | TRBV6-5 | - | CASKPGHAVTDTQYF | TGTGCCAGCAAACCGGGACACGCCGTCACAGATACGCAGTATTTT
TRBJ1-5 | - | TRBV29-1 | - | CSAVYVPPIQPQHF | TGCAGCGCTGTCTACGTACCTCCCATTCAGCCCCAGCATTTT
TRBJ1-2 | - | TRBV28 | - | CASSFQDYGYTF | TGTGCCAGCAGTTTTCAGGACTATGGCTACACCTTC
TRBJ1-2 | - | TRBV25-1 | - | CASSERVGGATNYGYTF | TGTGCCAGCAGTGAACGAGTAGGTGGGGCCACTAACTATGGCTACACCTTC
TRBJ2-7 | TRBD1 | TRBV10-1 | - | CASSDPGQGPYEQYF | TGCGCCAGCAGTGACCCGGGACAGGGACCCTACGAGCAGTACTTC
TRBJ1-6 | - | TRBV7-9 | once | CASSDTGFSPLHF | TGTGCCAGCAGCGATACAGGGTTTTCACCCCTCCACTTT
TRBJ2-2 | - | TRBV7-3 | - | CASSFWAGTGELFF | TGTGCCAGCAGCTTTTGGGCGGGTACCGGGGAGCTGTTTTTT
TRBJ1-5 | - | TRBV19 | - | CASSNRDQPQHF | TGTGCCAGTAGTAATCGGGATCAGCCCCAGCATTTT
TRBJ1-2 | - | TRBV4-3 | - | CASSQDPRNTGYTF | TGCGCCAGCAGCCAAGATCCCCGCAACACTGGCTACACCTTC
TRBJ1-2 | TRBD1 | TRBV5-1 | - | CASSLRQGDNYGYTF | TGCGCCAGCAGCTTGAGACAGGGCGATAACTATGGCTACACCTTC
TRBJ1-5 | - | TRBV19 | - | CASSIWRENQPQHF | TGTGCCAGTAGTATTTGGAGAGAAAATCAGCCCCAGCATTTT
TRBJ2-3 | - | TRBV9 | - | CASRGSPALEDTQYF | TGTGCCAGCAGGGGTTCACCCGCCTTGGAGGATACGCAGTATTTT
TRBJ2-1 | - | TRBV5-1 | - | CASSLAHSRNEQFF | TGCGCCAGCAGCTTGGCCCACTCCCGGAATGAGCAGTTCTTC
TRBJ2-1 | - | TRBV6-5 | - | CASSYAGRHNEQFF | TGTGCCAGCAGTTATGCGGGGCGGCACAATGAGCAGTTCTTC